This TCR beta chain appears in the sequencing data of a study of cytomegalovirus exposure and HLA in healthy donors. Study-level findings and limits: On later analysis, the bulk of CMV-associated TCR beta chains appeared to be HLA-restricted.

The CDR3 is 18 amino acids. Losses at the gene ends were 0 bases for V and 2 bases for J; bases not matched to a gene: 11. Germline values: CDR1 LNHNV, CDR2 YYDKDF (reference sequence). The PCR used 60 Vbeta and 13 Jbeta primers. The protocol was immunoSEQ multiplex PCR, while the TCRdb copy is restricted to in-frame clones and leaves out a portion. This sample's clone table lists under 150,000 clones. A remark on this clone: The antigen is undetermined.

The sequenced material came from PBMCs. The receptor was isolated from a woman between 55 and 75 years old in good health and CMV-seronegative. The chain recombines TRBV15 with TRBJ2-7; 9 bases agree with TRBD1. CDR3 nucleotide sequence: TGTGCCACCAGCAGAGACACGCGAACAGGGGGCGGGACCTACGAGCAGTACTTC. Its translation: CATSRDTRTGGGTYEQYF.